This TCR beta chain appears in the sequencing data of a study of response to subunit inactivated influenza vaccine. Study conclusions and caveats: It was suggested by the authors that few new T cells are recruited by each seasonal influenza vaccination.

A few counts support this clonotype. What it binds is not known. TCRdb ran MiXCR on the RT-PCR reads and lists one entry per CDR3 protein. The data contain around 790,000 distinct CDR3 sequences, 21% of them seen just once; the ten biggest clones take up roughly 10%. The material sequenced was PBMCs from blood, taken 5 days after vaccination. This TCR came from a man aged 45-60 years who received an inactivated influenza vaccine.

CDR3 sequence (DNA): TGTGCCACCAGCAGAGCGGCCTCAGGTGGCTACACCTTC. This translates into CATSRAASGGYTF. The rearrangement joins TRBV15 to TRBJ1-2; D uncertain. V lost 1 base, J lost 7 bases, and 10 bases lay in between. CDR1 is LNHNV, CDR2 YYDKDF, per germline (reference sequence). The CDR3 extends over 13 amino acids. Filled out from reference TRBV15 and TRBJ1-2, the complete variable domain reads DAMVIQNPRYQVTQFGKPVTLSCSQTLNHNVMYWYQQKSSQAPKLLFHYYDKDFNNEADTPDNFQSRRPNTSFCFLDIRSPGLGDTAMYLCATSRAASGGYTFGSGTRLTVV.